This T cell receptor (beta chain) was obtained from a study of blood T cell repertoires in COVID-19. Trimming shortened V by 0 bases and J by 0 bases, and 9 bases separated the two germline ends. The CDR3 is 17 amino acids. Germline V gene data show CDR1 as LNHDA and CDR2 as SQIVND (reference sequence). This clone has just a few counts. Data came from immunoSEQ multiplex PCR; TCRdb stores just in-frame clones and leaves some out. The data hold some 120,000 clones, with 80% to 95% observed a single time. The sequence derives from a man aged 50-60 years with COVID-19, enrolled during active disease. What was sequenced was peripheral blood. The chain carries TRBV19 and TRBJ2-6, with D perhaps matching TRBD2 (5 bases). DNA for the CDR3: TGTGCCAGTAGTATAGATCCACGGGGCTCTGGGGCCAACGTCCTGACTTTC. Protein sequence: CASSIDPRGSGANVLTF.